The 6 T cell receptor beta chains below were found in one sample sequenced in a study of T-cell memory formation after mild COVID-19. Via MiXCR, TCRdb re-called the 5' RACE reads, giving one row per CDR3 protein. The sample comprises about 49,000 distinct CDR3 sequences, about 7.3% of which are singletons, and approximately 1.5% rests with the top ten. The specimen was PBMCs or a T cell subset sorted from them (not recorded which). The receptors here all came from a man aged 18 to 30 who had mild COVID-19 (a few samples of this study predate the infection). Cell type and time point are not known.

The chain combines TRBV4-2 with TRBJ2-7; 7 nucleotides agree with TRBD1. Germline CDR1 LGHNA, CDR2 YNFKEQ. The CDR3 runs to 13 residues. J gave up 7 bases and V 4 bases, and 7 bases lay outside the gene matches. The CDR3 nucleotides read TGTGCCAGCAGCCGACAGGGACGAGGGGAGCAGTACGTC. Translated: CASSRQGRGEQYV.

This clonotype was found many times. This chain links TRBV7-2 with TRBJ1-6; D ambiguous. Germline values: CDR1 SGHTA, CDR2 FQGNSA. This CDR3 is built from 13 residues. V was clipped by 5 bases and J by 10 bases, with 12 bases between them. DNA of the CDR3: TGTGCCAGCAGCGAATATGCGGGCTCACCCCTCCACTTT. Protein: CASSEYAGSPLHF. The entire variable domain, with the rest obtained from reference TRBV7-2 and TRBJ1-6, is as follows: GAGVSQSPSNKVTEKGKDVELRCDPISGHTALYWYRQSLGQGLEFLIYFQGNSAPDKSGLPSDRFSAERTGGSVSTLTIQRTQQEDSAVYLCASSEYAGSPLHFGNGTRLTVT.

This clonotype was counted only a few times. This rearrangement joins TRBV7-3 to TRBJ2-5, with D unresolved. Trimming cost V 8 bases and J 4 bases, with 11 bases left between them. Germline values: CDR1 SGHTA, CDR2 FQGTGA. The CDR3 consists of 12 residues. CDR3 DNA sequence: TGTGCCAGCGGGCCCGACCGAGAGACCCAGTACTTC. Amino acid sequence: CASGPDRETQYF.

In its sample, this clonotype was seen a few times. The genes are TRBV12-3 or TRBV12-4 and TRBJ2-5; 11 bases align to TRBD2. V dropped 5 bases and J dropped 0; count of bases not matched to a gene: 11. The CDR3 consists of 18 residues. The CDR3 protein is CASSTRPTSGVYQETQYF. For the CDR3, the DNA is TGTGCCAGCAGTACCCGTCCGACTAGCGGGGTGTACCAAGAGACCCAGTACTTC.

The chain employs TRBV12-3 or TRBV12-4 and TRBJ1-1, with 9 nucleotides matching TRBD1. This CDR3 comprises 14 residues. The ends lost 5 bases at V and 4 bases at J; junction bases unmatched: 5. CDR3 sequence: CASSTGQGRTEAFF. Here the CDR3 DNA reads TGTGCCAGCAGTACCGGACAGGGGCGCACTGAAGCTTTCTTT.

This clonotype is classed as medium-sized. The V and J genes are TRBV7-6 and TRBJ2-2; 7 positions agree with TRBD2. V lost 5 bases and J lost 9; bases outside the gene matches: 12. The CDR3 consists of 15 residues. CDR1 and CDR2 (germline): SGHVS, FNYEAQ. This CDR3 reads CASSPAGGSRWELFF. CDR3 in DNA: TGTGCCAGCAGCCCCGCCGGCGGGAGCCGTTGGGAGCTGTTTTTT.